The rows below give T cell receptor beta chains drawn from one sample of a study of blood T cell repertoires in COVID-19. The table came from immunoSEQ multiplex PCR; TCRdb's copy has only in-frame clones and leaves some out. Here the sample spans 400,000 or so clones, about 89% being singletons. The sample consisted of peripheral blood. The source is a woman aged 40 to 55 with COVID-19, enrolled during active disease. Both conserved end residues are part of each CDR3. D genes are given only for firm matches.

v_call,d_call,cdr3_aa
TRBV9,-,CASSLEVNYGYTF
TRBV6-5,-,CASSFDRYNEQFF
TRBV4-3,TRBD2,CASSPGTSGSYEQYF
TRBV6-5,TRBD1,CASSYPGTGPGTEAFF
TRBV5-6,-,CASSFGPGESDTQYF
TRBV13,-,CASSRDFYEQYF
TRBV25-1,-,CASSEGGLGRETQYF
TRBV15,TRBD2,CATSTLLGTSGIYNEQFF
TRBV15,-,CATSRVGGHEKLFF
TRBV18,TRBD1,CASSRRQGGNSPLHF
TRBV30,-,CAWSLRRSSGNTIYF
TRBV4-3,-,CASSQVQGRDYGYTF
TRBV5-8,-,CASSKTAKSYEQYF
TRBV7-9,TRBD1,CASSTPDRGNTIYF
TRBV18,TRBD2,CASSPGTSMYEQYF
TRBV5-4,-,CASSFGLTGSGNTIYF
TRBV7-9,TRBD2,CASSLAGLDADTQYF
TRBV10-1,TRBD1,CASFPGQGDTEAFF
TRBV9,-,CASSVDQGANTEAFF
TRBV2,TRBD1,CASLGRPTGAYEQYF
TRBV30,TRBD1,CAWSARNRTGVYDQPQHF
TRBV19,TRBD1,CASSIAGTGYTEAFF
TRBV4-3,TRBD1,CASSQTITGGYGYTF
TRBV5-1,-,CASSLVGGAGTEAFF
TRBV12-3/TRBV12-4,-,CASSLVGEETQYF
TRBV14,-,CASSQEQVHGYTF
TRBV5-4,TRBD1,CASSYSGTGKNEAFF
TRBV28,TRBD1,CASSILGQGETDTQYF
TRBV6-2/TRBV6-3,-,CASSRGNPADEQYF
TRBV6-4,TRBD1,CASKRAGGAENYGYTF
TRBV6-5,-,CASSPSNYGYTF
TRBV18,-,CASSSEEYQPQHF
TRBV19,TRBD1,CASSTPGQGSPLHF
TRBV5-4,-,CASSPIRSEEAFF
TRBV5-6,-,CASSLAGQEGYEQYF
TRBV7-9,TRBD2,CASSPLGLAGYNEQFF
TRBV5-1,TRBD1,CASSLGTGETTIYF
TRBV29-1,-,CSVEVAGRAGYTF
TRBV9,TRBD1,CASSPRVRDRFLYGYTF
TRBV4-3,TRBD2,CASSQDTGLAEDGEQYF
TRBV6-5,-,CASSPRANYGYTF
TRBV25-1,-,CASSGTQQGDVLTF
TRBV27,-,CASSLAGDYGYTF
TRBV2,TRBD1,CASQDRSNQPQHF
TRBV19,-,CASSRVGPSTDTQYF